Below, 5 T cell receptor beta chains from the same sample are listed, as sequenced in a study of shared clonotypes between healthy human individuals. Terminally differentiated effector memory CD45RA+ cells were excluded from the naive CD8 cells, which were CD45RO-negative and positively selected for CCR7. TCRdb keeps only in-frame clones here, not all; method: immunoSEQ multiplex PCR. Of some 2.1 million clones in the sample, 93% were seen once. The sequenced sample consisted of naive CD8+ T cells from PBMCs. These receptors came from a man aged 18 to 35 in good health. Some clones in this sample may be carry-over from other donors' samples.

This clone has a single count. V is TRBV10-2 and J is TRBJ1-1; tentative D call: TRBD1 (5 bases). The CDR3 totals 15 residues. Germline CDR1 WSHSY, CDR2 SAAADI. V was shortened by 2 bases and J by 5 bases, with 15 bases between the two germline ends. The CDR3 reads CASSENRPKGTEAFF. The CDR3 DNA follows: TGCGCCAGCAGTGAGAACAGGCCAAAAGGGACTGAAGCTTTCTTT.

CDR3 residues: CASSLAPGLQGHTIYF. The CDR3 bases are TGTGCCAGCAGCTTAGCCCCCGGCCTACAGGGGCACACCATATATTTT. This chain joins TRBV11-2 and TRBJ1-3, with TRBD1 matching 7 bases. J gave up 8 bases and V 1 base, and 11 bases lay outside the gene matches. Germline CDR1 is SGHAT and CDR2 is FQNNGV. The CDR3 is made up of 16 amino acids.

The CDR3 nucleotides are TGCGCCAGCAGTGAGGCAGGGTATGCTGGCTACACCTTC. It translates to CASSEAGYAGYTF. The rearrangement joins TRBV10-2 to TRBJ1-2; tentative D call: TRBD1 (5 bases). This CDR3 has 13 residues. Trimming shortened V by 2 bases and J by 7 bases, and 11 bases separated the two germline ends. CDR1 and CDR2 (germline): WSHSY, SAAADI.

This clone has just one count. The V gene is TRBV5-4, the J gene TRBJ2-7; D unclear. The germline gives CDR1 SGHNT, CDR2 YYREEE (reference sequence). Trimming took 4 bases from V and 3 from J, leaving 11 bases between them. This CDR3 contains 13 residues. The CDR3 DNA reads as TGTGCCAGCAGCCTATACGTCGACTACGAGCAGTACTTC. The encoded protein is CASSLYVDYEQYF. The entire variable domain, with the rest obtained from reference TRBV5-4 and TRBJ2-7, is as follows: ETGVTQSPTHLIKTRGQQVTLRCSSQSGHNTVSWYQQALGQGPQFIFQYYREEENGRGNFPPRFSGLQFPNYSSELNVNALELDDSALYLCASSLYVDYEQYFGPGTRLTVT.

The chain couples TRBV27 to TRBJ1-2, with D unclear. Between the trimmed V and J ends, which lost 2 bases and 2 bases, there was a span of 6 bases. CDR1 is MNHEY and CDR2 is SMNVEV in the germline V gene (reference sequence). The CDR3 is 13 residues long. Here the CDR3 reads CASSLDPNYGYTF. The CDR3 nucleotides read TGTGCCAGCAGTTTAGACCCAAACTATGGCTACACCTTC.